This entry concerns a single TCR beta chain. The CDR3 length is 15 residues. The trim removed 2 bases at V and 3 bases at J, leaving 4 bases unmatched. Germline V lookup: CDR1 MNHNS, CDR2 SASEGT. The data stem from a study of T cell changes during pregnancy in multiple sclerosis. Libraries were prepared by immunoSEQ multiplex PCR; TCRdb keeps only in-frame clonotypes and omits some of them. The table lists about 58,000 clones, just over 90% of them singletons. This clonotype was sampled from a female donor with multiple sclerosis, enrolled in a pregnancy study. V is TRBV6-1 and J is TRBJ2-1; 7 bases align to TRBD2. The sequenced sample was CD8+ T cells from peripheral blood mononuclear cells, obtained in the second trimester of pregnancy. The CDR3 DNA is TGTGCCAGCAGTGAACGGTCTAGCGGCTACAATGAGCAGTTCTTC. Translating gives CASSERSSGYNEQFF.